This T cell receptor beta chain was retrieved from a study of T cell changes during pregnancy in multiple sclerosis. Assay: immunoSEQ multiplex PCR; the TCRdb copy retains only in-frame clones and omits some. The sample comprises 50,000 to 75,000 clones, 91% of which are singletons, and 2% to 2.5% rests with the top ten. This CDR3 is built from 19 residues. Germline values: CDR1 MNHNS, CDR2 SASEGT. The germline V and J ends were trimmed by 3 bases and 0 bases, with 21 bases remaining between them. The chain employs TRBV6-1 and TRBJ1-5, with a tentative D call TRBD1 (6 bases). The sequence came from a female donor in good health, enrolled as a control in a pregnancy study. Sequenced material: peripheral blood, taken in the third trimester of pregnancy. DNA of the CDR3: TGTGCCAGCAGTGACGGGCGGAGAACAGGGATCTATAGCAATCAGCCCCAGCATTTT. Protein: CASSDGRRTGIYSNQPQHF.